Listed below are T cell receptor beta chains from one sample, sequenced in a study of identical twins. Via MiXCR, TCRdb re-called the 5' RACE reads, giving one row per CDR3 protein. The sample contains about 480,000 distinct CDR3 sequences, 12% to 15% of which appear only once. The same sample was also studied in work on yellow fever vaccine responses in identical twins.

The sample comprised CD4+ T cells sorted from blood. Receptor source: a young woman in good health. CDR3s include the opening cysteine and the closing phenylalanine or tryptophan. D genes are given only for firm matches. A clone size is listed for some rows: how often the clone was seen (once, few, many), or a class if it is expanded.

j_gene,v_gene,abundance,d_gene,CDR3nt,CDR3aa
TRBJ2-5,TRBV27,-,-,TGTGCCAGCAGATCGGTACTGGCGGGAATACAAGAGACCCAGTACTTC,CASRSVLAGIQETQYF
TRBJ2-1,TRBV9,few,TRBD2,TGTGCCAGCAGCGTAGTTCGGGGGGGGGTGGACAATGAGCAGTTCTTC,CASSVVRGGVDNEQFF
TRBJ1-1,TRBV6-5,few,-,TGTGCCAGCAGTTTCACCCCGCTATCGGGGACTGAAGCTTTCTTT,CASSFTPLSGTEAFF
TRBJ2-7,TRBV7-9,-,TRBD2,TGTGCCAGCAGCTTAGAGGGGACTAGATATTACGAGCAGTACTTC,CASSLEGTRYYEQYF
TRBJ2-2,TRBV7-2,few,TRBD2,TGTGCCAGCAGCTTAACGGGACTAGCGGAAACCGGGGAGCTGTTTTTT,CASSLTGLAETGELFF
TRBJ2-2,TRBV5-1,-,-,TGCGCCAGCAGCTTAGGGACCCCACCCGGGGAGCTGTTTTTT,CASSLGTPPGELFF
TRBJ2-2,TRBV11-1,-,-,TGTGCCAGCAGCTTACAGGGAAAGAACACCGGGGAGCTGTTTTTT,CASSLQGKNTGELFF
TRBJ2-4,TRBV5-1,-,-,TGCGCCAGCAGCTCGGGGGGCAGCTGGGACATTCAGTACTTC,CASSSGGSWDIQYF
TRBJ1-6,TRBV27,-,-,TGTGCCAGCAGCCCCTACATCGGGACAAGGAATTCACCCCTCCACTTT,CASSPYIGTRNSPLHF
TRBJ2-7,TRBV5-1,-,TRBD1,TGCGCCAGCAGCTCGGGACAGGGAAGCTCCTACGAGCAGTACTTC,CASSSGQGSSYEQYF
TRBJ1-1,TRBV19,few,-,TGTGCCAGTAGCCGGGACGGTAGGAACACTGAAGCTTTCTTT,CASSRDGRNTEAFF
TRBJ2-7,TRBV28,few,TRBD1,TGTGCCAGCAGTTTACACCCGACAGGGGTCAACTACGAGCAGTACTTC,CASSLHPTGVNYEQYF
TRBJ2-2,TRBV6-5,few,TRBD1,TGTGCCAGCAGTTACGAGACAGGGGCTGTCGGGGAGCTGTTTTTT,CASSYETGAVGELFF
TRBJ2-1,TRBV5-1,few,-,TGCGCCAGCAGCTTGGGTCTTTCTCGAAGCTCCTACAATGAGCAGTTCTTC,CASSLGLSRSSYNEQFF
TRBJ2-2,TRBV9,-,TRBD2,TGTGCCAGCAGCGTAGACCTAGCGGGCGCGATAAACACCGGGGAGCTGTTTTTT,CASSVDLAGAINTGELFF
TRBJ2-1,TRBV2,-,-,TGTGCCAGCGTCCGCCAGCCGGGACCGGTTGAGAATGAGCAGTTCTTC,CASVRQPGPVENEQFF
TRBJ1-1,TRBV3-1,-,-,TGTGCCAGCGCAAGAGGGACCCTTGCTGAAGCTTTCTTT,CASARGTLAEAFF
TRBJ1-1,TRBV7-3,-,-,TGTGCCAGCAGCTTACCACAGGAAAGCGCTGAAGCTTTCTTT,CASSLPQESAEAFF
TRBJ2-5,TRBV5-1,few,-,TGCGCCAGCAGCTTGGGGGACATCTCGAAAGAGACCCAGTACTTC,CASSLGDISKETQYF
TRBJ2-3,TRBV5-1,many,TRBD2,TGCGCCAGCAGCTCCGGACTAGCGGGAGTCACAGATACGCAGTATTTT,CASSSGLAGVTDTQYF
TRBJ2-7,TRBV9,few,TRBD1,TGTGCCAGCAGCGCAAGGGGACAGGCTGGCTACGAGCAGTACTTC,CASSARGQAGYEQYF
TRBJ2-5,TRBV11-2,few,-,TGTGCCAGCAGCTTATACTCGCGTAAAGAGACCCAGTACTTC,CASSLYSRKETQYF
TRBJ2-1,TRBV3-1,many,-,TGTGCCAGCAGCCAAGATCCGGGAGCTGAGTACAATGAGCAGTTCTTC,CASSQDPGAEYNEQFF
TRBJ1-5,TRBV2,many,-,TGTGCCAGCACCTTATATAGCAATCAGCCCCAGCATTTT,CASTLYSNQPQHF
TRBJ1-2,TRBV25-1,few,TRBD1,TGTGCCAGCAGTGAACTCCGGGACAGTCACTATGGCTACACCTTC,CASSELRDSHYGYTF
TRBJ2-5,TRBV5-1,-,-,TGCGCCACGGGGGCTGTAGAAGGGACCCAGTACTTC,CATGAVEGTQYF
TRBJ2-7,TRBV12-3/TRBV12-4,few,TRBD1,TGTGCCAGCTCGACCGCGACAGGGGTCGAGCAGTACTTC,CASSTATGVEQYF
TRBJ1-1,TRBV5-6,-,-,TGTGCCAGCAGCAAGGGACCGATGATTAACACTGAAGCTTTCTTT,CASSKGPMINTEAFF
TRBJ2-7,TRBV27,-,TRBD2,TGTGCCAGCAGTACCTATAGCGGGGGTTTGTACGAGCAGTACTTC,CASSTYSGGLYEQYF
TRBJ2-7,TRBV27,few,-,TGTGCCAGCAGTTTACCCCCCTTGATCCGCGGTTACGAGCAGTACTTC,CASSLPPLIRGYEQYF
TRBJ1-5,TRBV2,few,-,TGTGCCAGCAGTGGGGTCCCTAGCAATCAGCCCCAGCATTTT,CASSGVPSNQPQHF
TRBJ2-1,TRBV5-1,-,TRBD2,TGCGCCAGCAGCTTGAGGTCGGGACTAGCTGATGAGCAGTTCTTC,CASSLRSGLADEQFF
TRBJ2-3,TRBV4-3,few,TRBD2,TGCGCCAGCAGCCTCGGACTAGCGGCCACAGATACGCAGTATTTT,CASSLGLAATDTQYF
TRBJ2-1,TRBV7-2,-,-,TGTGCCAGCAGCTTGTCAGTCTCCTACAATGAGCAGTTCTTC,CASSLSVSYNEQFF
TRBJ2-3,TRBV13,few,TRBD1,TGTGCCAGCAGCTTTACAGGGGGACCCACAGATACGCAGTATTTT,CASSFTGGPTDTQYF
TRBJ1-1,TRBV16,few,-,TGTGCCAGCAGCCAACAACCTGGGGACACTGAAGCTTTCTTT,CASSQQPGDTEAFF
TRBJ2-7,TRBV20-1,few,-,TGCAGTGCTAGAGACACGGGGGCCAGCTCCTACGAGCAGTACTTC,CSARDTGASSYEQYF
TRBJ2-7,TRBV2,-,TRBD1,TGTGCCAGCAGTGTCCGGGACAGGGATACCGAGCAGTACTTC,CASSVRDRDTEQYF
TRBJ2-5,TRBV20-1,-,-,TGCAGTGCTAGAGTAGGGGACGCGGTGCAGACCCAGTACTTC,CSARVGDAVQTQYF
TRBJ2-1,TRBV11-2,few,TRBD2,TGTGCCAGCAGCTTAGGCGGCGGGAGGAACAATGAGCAGTTCTTC,CASSLGGGRNNEQFF
TRBJ2-2,TRBV7-3,-,TRBD2,TGTGCCAGCAGCCGTATGACTAGCCGGGGCACCGGGGAGCTGTTTTTT,CASSRMTSRGTGELFF
TRBJ1-1,TRBV12-3/TRBV12-4,many,-,TGTGCCAGCAGTCGGTCCGGGGCACGCACTGAAGCTTTCTTT,CASSRSGARTEAFF
TRBJ2-4,TRBV20-1,many,-,TGCAGTCTTACAGGCCCCGGGAACATTCAGTACTTC,CSLTGPGNIQYF
TRBJ2-7,TRBV6-2/TRBV6-3,-,TRBD2,TGTGCCAGCAGTTACTTGCTAGCGGGAGCGGGTACCTACGAGCAGTACTTC,CASSYLLAGAGTYEQYF
TRBJ1-1,TRBV3-1,few,TRBD1,TGTGCCAGCAAGGGGACAGGTTCCACTGAAGCTTTCTTT,CASKGTGSTEAFF
TRBJ2-2,TRBV5-1,few,-,TGCGCCAGCAGCTTGGGGCGCGGGGAGCTGTTTTTT,CASSLGRGELFF
TRBJ2-2,TRBV20-1,-,TRBD2,TGCAGTGCAAAAATACTAGCGGGGAACACCGGGGAGCTGTTTTTT,CSAKILAGNTGELFF
TRBJ2-7,TRBV6-5,-,-,TGTGCCAGCATGGGCGGCTCCTACGAGCAGTACTTC,CASMGGSYEQYF
TRBJ2-2,TRBV28,-,-,TGTGCCAGCAGTCCCGGGATGGTTAACACCGGGGAGCTGTTTTTT,CASSPGMVNTGELFF
TRBJ2-7,TRBV21-1,-,-,TGTGCCAGCAGCAAAGATCGTCTTCAGGGTTGCCACGAGCAGTACTTC,CASSKDRLQGCHEQYF
TRBJ2-7,TRBV5-1,few,TRBD2,TGCGCCAGCAGCCCGGGACTAGCCTGGAGCTCCTACGAGCAGTACTTC,CASSPGLAWSSYEQYF
TRBJ2-7,TRBV9,-,-,TGTGCCAGCAGCGTAGCTGTGGTTTTAGTCTACGAGCAGTACTTC,CASSVAVVLVYEQYF